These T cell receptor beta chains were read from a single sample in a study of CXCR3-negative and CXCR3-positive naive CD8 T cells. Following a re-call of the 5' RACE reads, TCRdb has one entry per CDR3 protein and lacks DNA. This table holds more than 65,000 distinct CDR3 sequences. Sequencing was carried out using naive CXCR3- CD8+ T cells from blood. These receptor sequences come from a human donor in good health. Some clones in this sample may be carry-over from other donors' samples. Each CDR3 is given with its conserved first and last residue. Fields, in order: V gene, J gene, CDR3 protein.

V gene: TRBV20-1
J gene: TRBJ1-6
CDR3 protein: CSARGRQESSYNSPLHF

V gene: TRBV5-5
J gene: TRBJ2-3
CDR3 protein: CASSSRLADTDTQYF

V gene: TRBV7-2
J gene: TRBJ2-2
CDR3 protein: CASSLFPPPRTGELFF

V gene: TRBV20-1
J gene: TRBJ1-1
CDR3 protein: CSARGPTEAFF

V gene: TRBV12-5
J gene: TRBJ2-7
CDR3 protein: CASGDRDSSYEQYF

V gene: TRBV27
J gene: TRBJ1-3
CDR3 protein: CASSLIRGAKCNTIYF

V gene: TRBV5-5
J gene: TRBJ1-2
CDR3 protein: CASSLWPGGLGYTF

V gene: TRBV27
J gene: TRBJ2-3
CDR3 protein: CASSLLGGADTQYF

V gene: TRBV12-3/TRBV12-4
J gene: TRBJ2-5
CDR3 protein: CASSKRSTSGKSETQYF

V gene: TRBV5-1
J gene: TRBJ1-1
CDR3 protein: CASSYFQGATEAFF

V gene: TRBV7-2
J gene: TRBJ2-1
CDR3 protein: CASSLDASGSYNEQFF